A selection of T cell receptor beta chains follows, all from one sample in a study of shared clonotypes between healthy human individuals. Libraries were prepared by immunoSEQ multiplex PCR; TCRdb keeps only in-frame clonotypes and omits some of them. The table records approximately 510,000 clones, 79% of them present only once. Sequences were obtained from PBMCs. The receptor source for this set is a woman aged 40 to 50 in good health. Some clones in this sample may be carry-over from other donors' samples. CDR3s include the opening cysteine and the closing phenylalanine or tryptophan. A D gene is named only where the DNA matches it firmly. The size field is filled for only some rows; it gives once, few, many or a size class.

CDR3 protein: CASRGGPRTSGTYEQYF; CDR3 DNA: TGCGCCAGCAGGGGCGGGCCGAGGACTAGCGGAACCTACGAGCAGTACTTC; CDR3 length: 17; clone size: -; V gene: TRBV5-1; J gene: TRBJ2-7; D gene: TRBD2
CDR3 protein: CRVRVPGETEAFF; CDR3 DNA: TGCAGGGTAAGGGTCCCAGGGGAGACTGAAGCTTTCTTT; CDR3 length: 13; clone size: -; V gene: TRBV29-1; J gene: TRBJ1-1; D gene: -
CDR3 protein: CASSLMGSEKLFF; CDR3 DNA: TGTGCCAGCAGCTTGATGGGGAGTGAAAAACTGTTTTTT; CDR3 length: 13; clone size: -; V gene: TRBV5-4; J gene: TRBJ1-4; D gene: -
CDR3 protein: CAWSVGHRDFF; CDR3 DNA: TGTGCCTGGAGTGTAGGTCACAGGGACTTCTTT; CDR3 length: 11; clone size: -; V gene: TRBV30; J gene: TRBJ1-1; D gene: -
CDR3 protein: CASSLAGQGAGNTIYF; CDR3 DNA: TGCGCCAGCAGCTTGGCGGGGCAGGGGGCTGGAAACACCATATATTTT; CDR3 length: 16; clone size: -; V gene: TRBV5-1; J gene: TRBJ1-3; D gene: TRBD1
CDR3 protein: CASSPNPGQGTEAFF; CDR3 DNA: TGTGCCAGCAGCCCCAACCCCGGACAGGGTACTGAAGCTTTCTTT; CDR3 length: 15; clone size: -; V gene: TRBV11-1; J gene: TRBJ1-1; D gene: TRBD1
CDR3 protein: CKNTEAFF; CDR3 DNA: TGCAAGAACACTGAAGCTTTCTTT; CDR3 length: 8; clone size: -; V gene: TRBV20-1; J gene: TRBJ1-1; D gene: -
CDR3 protein: CASSLGGQQFF; CDR3 DNA: TGTGCCAGCAGCCTGGGGGGTCAGCAGTTCTTC; CDR3 length: 11; clone size: -; V gene: TRBV5-4; J gene: TRBJ2-1; D gene: -
CDR3 protein: CASSVSDRGFYEQYF; CDR3 DNA: TGTGCCAGCAGCGTATCGGACAGGGGTTTTTACGAGCAGTACTTC; CDR3 length: 15; clone size: many; V gene: TRBV9; J gene: TRBJ2-7; D gene: TRBD1
CDR3 protein: CASSGETSGSSGELFF; CDR3 DNA: TGTGCCAGCAGTGGGGAAACTAGCGGGAGCTCCGGGGAGCTGTTTTTT; CDR3 length: 16; clone size: -; V gene: TRBV25-1; J gene: TRBJ2-2; D gene: TRBD2
CDR3 protein: CASSPGTGSGNTIYF; CDR3 DNA: TGTGCCAGCAGTCCCGGGACAGGGTCTGGAAACACCATATATTTT; CDR3 length: 15; clone size: -; V gene: TRBV6-1; J gene: TRBJ1-3; D gene: TRBD1
CDR3 protein: CASSQDPGRKPYEQYF; CDR3 DNA: TGTGCCAGCAGCCAAGACCCGGGGAGAAAACCCTACGAGCAGTACTTC; CDR3 length: 16; clone size: -; V gene: TRBV14; J gene: TRBJ2-7; D gene: -
CDR3 protein: CASRGGLYNEQFF; CDR3 DNA: TGTGCCAGCAGGGGGGGACTTTACAATGAGCAGTTCTTC; CDR3 length: 13; clone size: -; V gene: TRBV28; J gene: TRBJ2-1; D gene: -
CDR3 protein: CASRRIAGAYEQYF; CDR3 DNA: TGTGCCAGCAGACGTATAGCGGGAGCCTACGAGCAGTACTTC; CDR3 length: 14; clone size: -; V gene: TRBV28; J gene: TRBJ2-7; D gene: TRBD2
CDR3 protein: CASSQDQGGHNEQFF; CDR3 DNA: TGTGCCAGCAGCCAAGATCAAGGGGGGCACAATGAGCAGTTCTTC; CDR3 length: 15; clone size: few; V gene: TRBV5-4; J gene: TRBJ2-1; D gene: -
CDR3 protein: CASSLDSQGAHQPQHF; CDR3 DNA: TGTGCCAGCAGTTTAGACTCACAGGGGGCTCATCAGCCCCAGCATTTT; CDR3 length: 16; clone size: -; V gene: TRBV27; J gene: TRBJ1-5; D gene: TRBD1
CDR3 protein: CASSPRTGVYYGYTF; CDR3 DNA: TGTGCCAGCAGCCCCCGGACAGGGGTCTACTATGGCTACACCTTC; CDR3 length: 15; clone size: -; V gene: TRBV7-9; J gene: TRBJ1-2; D gene: TRBD1
CDR3 protein: CASSLRDTNTEAFF; CDR3 DNA: TGTGCCAGCAGCCTACGGGACACCAACACTGAAGCTTTCTTT; CDR3 length: 14; clone size: -; V gene: TRBV7-2; J gene: TRBJ1-1; D gene: -
CDR3 protein: CASGFSVGYEQYF; CDR3 DNA: TGTGCCAGCGGCTTCAGTGTGGGGTACGAGCAGTACTTC; CDR3 length: 13; clone size: -; V gene: TRBV7-9; J gene: TRBJ2-7; D gene: -
CDR3 protein: CASSLYQGSAAYNEQFF; CDR3 DNA: TGTGCCAGCAGTCTTTACCAGGGATCCGCAGCCTACAATGAGCAGTTCTTC; CDR3 length: 17; clone size: -; V gene: TRBV2; J gene: TRBJ2-1; D gene: -
CDR3 protein: CASSRSANNEQFF; CDR3 DNA: TGTGCCAGCAGTCGGTCTGCTAACAATGAGCAGTTCTTC; CDR3 length: 13; clone size: once; V gene: TRBV2; J gene: TRBJ2-1; D gene: -
CDR3 protein: CASSDSMADTQYF; CDR3 DNA: TGTGCCAGCAGTGACAGTATGGCAGATACGCAGTATTTT; CDR3 length: 13; clone size: -; V gene: TRBV25-1; J gene: TRBJ2-3; D gene: -
CDR3 protein: CASSLVVLGAKNIQYF; CDR3 DNA: TGTGCCAGCAGCTTAGTCGTGTTGGGGGCCAAAAACATTCAGTACTTC; CDR3 length: 16; clone size: once; V gene: TRBV11-2; J gene: TRBJ2-4; D gene: -
CDR3 protein: CASSSRTGASELFF; CDR3 DNA: TGTGCCAGCAGCTCGCGGACAGGGGCTTCGGAACTGTTTTTT; CDR3 length: 14; clone size: -; V gene: TRBV5-8; J gene: TRBJ1-4; D gene: TRBD1
CDR3 protein: CASQRERNQPQHF; CDR3 DNA: TGTGCCAGCCAGCGGGAACGTAATCAGCCCCAGCATTTT; CDR3 length: 13; clone size: many; V gene: TRBV18; J gene: TRBJ1-5; D gene: -
CDR3 protein: CAISESGVADTEAFF; CDR3 DNA: TGTGCCATCAGTGAGTCGGGGGTGGCGGACACTGAAGCTTTCTTT; CDR3 length: 15; clone size: -; V gene: TRBV10-3; J gene: TRBJ1-1; D gene: -
CDR3 protein: CASSPTDRYPYEQYF; CDR3 DNA: TGTGCCAGCAGCCCCACTGACAGGTACCCCTACGAGCAGTACTTC; CDR3 length: 15; clone size: -; V gene: TRBV5-5; J gene: TRBJ2-7; D gene: -
CDR3 protein: CASSSFGQNTEAFF; CDR3 DNA: TGTGCCAGCAGTTCCTTTGGACAGAACACTGAAGCTTTCTTT; CDR3 length: 14; clone size: -; V gene: TRBV28; J gene: TRBJ1-1; D gene: -
CDR3 protein: CASSLGLLAGAVTGELFF; CDR3 DNA: TGTGCCAGCAGTTTGGGGCTTTTAGCGGGAGCTGTCACCGGGGAGCTGTTTTTT; CDR3 length: 18; clone size: -; V gene: TRBV28; J gene: TRBJ2-2; D gene: TRBD2
CDR3 protein: CASSEELGYNEQFF; CDR3 DNA: TGTGCCAGCAGTGAGGAACTAGGCTACAATGAGCAGTTCTTC; CDR3 length: 14; clone size: -; V gene: TRBV2; J gene: TRBJ2-1; D gene: -
CDR3 protein: CATSRVRGKEQYF; CDR3 DNA: TGTGCCACCAGCAGAGTAAGGGGGAAGGAGCAGTACTTC; CDR3 length: 13; clone size: -; V gene: TRBV15; J gene: TRBJ2-7; D gene: -
CDR3 protein: CASSQGVRAAGRNTIYF; CDR3 DNA: TGTGCCAGCAGCCAAGGGGTTCGGGCTGCGGGGCGAAACACCATATATTTT; CDR3 length: 17; clone size: few; V gene: TRBV14; J gene: TRBJ1-3; D gene: -
CDR3 protein: CASSRIMNTEAFF; CDR3 DNA: TGTGCCAGCAGCCGTATCATGAACACTGAAGCTTTCTTT; CDR3 length: 13; clone size: -; V gene: TRBV6-6; J gene: TRBJ1-1; D gene: -
CDR3 protein: CASSEGSTDTQYF; CDR3 DNA: TGTGCCAGCAGCGAGGGTAGCACAGATACGCAGTATTTT; CDR3 length: 13; clone size: -; V gene: TRBV9; J gene: TRBJ2-3; D gene: -
CDR3 protein: CASSLALWDSRRRRGGQYF; CDR3 DNA: TGTGCCAGCAGCTTAGCGCTTTGGGACAGCCGCCGGAGGAGGGGTGGCCAGTACTTC; CDR3 length: 19; clone size: many; V gene: TRBV7-6; J gene: TRBJ2-5; D gene: -
CDR3 protein: CASSLEGLWTGELFF; CDR3 DNA: TGTGCCAGCAGCTTGGAAGGGTTGTGGACCGGGGAGCTGTTTTTT; CDR3 length: 15; clone size: once; V gene: TRBV5-6; J gene: TRBJ2-2; D gene: -
CDR3 protein: CASSSGRSYNEQFF; CDR3 DNA: TGTGCCAGCAGCTCCGGCCGTTCCTACAATGAGCAGTTCTTC; CDR3 length: 14; clone size: -; V gene: TRBV11-3; J gene: TRBJ2-1; D gene: -
CDR3 protein: CASSQDSWRDTQYF; CDR3 DNA: TGCGCCAGCAGCCAAGATTCGTGGAGGGATACGCAGTATTTT; CDR3 length: 14; clone size: -; V gene: TRBV4-3; J gene: TRBJ2-3; D gene: -
CDR3 protein: CASSTDRPYMSEQFF; CDR3 DNA: TGTGCCAGTAGCACGGACAGGCCGTACATGAGTGAGCAGTTCTTC; CDR3 length: 15; clone size: -; V gene: TRBV19; J gene: TRBJ2-1; D gene: TRBD1
CDR3 protein: CASNPGQRGYTF; CDR3 DNA: TGTGCCAGCAACCCCGGACAGCGGGGCTACACCTTC; CDR3 length: 12; clone size: -; V gene: TRBV2; J gene: TRBJ1-2; D gene: -
CDR3 protein: CASSLGGNTEAFF; CDR3 DNA: TGTGCCAGTAGTTTGGGGGGGAACACTGAAGCTTTCTTT; CDR3 length: 13; clone size: -; V gene: TRBV19; J gene: TRBJ1-1; D gene: -
CDR3 protein: CASSIPNWRGVNEQFF; CDR3 DNA: TGTGCCAGTAGTATCCCGAATTGGCGGGGGGTCAATGAGCAGTTCTTC; CDR3 length: 16; clone size: once; V gene: TRBV19; J gene: TRBJ2-1; D gene: TRBD2
CDR3 protein: CASSPPASGRAGELFF; CDR3 DNA: TGTGCCAGCAGCCCCCCGGCTAGCGGGAGGGCCGGGGAGCTGTTTTTT; CDR3 length: 16; clone size: -; V gene: TRBV11-2; J gene: TRBJ2-2; D gene: TRBD2
CDR3 protein: CASSLILGGSYEQYF; CDR3 DNA: TGTGCCAGCAGCTTGATACTAGGAGGATCCTACGAGCAGTACTTC; CDR3 length: 15; clone size: -; V gene: TRBV7-2; J gene: TRBJ2-7; D gene: -
CDR3 protein: CASSLLDRVGEKLFF; CDR3 DNA: TGTGCCAGCAGTTTACTGGACAGGGTAGGAGAAAAACTGTTTTTT; CDR3 length: 15; clone size: -; V gene: TRBV28; J gene: TRBJ1-4; D gene: TRBD1
CDR3 protein: CASSLGGVGPSAYEQYF; CDR3 DNA: TGTGCCAGCAGCTTAGGAGGCGTTGGGCCTAGCGCGTACGAGCAGTACTTC; CDR3 length: 17; clone size: -; V gene: TRBV7-9; J gene: TRBJ2-7; D gene: -
CDR3 protein: CASSFTGENTEAFF; CDR3 DNA: TGTGCCAGCAGCTTTACAGGGGAAAACACTGAAGCTTTCTTT; CDR3 length: 14; clone size: -; V gene: TRBV7-3; J gene: TRBJ1-1; D gene: TRBD1
CDR3 protein: CASSKPNLLGPNDEAFF; CDR3 DNA: TGTGCCAGCAGCAAACCCAACCTCCTAGGGCCTAACGATGAAGCTTTCTTT; CDR3 length: 17; clone size: -; V gene: TRBV21-1; J gene: TRBJ1-1; D gene: -
CDR3 protein: CASSPPAYEQYF; CDR3 DNA: TGCGCCAGCAGCCCCCCGGCCTACGAGCAGTACTTC; CDR3 length: 12; clone size: -; V gene: TRBV5-1; J gene: TRBJ2-7; D gene: -
CDR3 protein: CTVQSSGANVLTF; CDR3 DNA: TGCACCGTGCAGAGCTCTGGGGCCAACGTCCTGACTTTC; CDR3 length: 13; clone size: once; V gene: TRBV29-1; J gene: TRBJ2-6; D gene: -
CDR3 protein: CASSSPGQGTYEQYF; CDR3 DNA: TGTGCCAGCAGTTCTCCGGGACAGGGAACCTACGAGCAGTACTTC; CDR3 length: 15; clone size: -; V gene: TRBV6-5; J gene: TRBJ2-7; D gene: TRBD1
CDR3 protein: CASSVPHTDTQYF; CDR3 DNA: TGCGCCAGCAGCGTCCCCCACACAGATACGCAGTATTTT; CDR3 length: 13; clone size: once; V gene: TRBV5-1; J gene: TRBJ2-3; D gene: -
CDR3 protein: CASSDSTGQGADEQFF; CDR3 DNA: TGTGCCAGCAGTGACTCGACGGGACAGGGGGCCGATGAGCAGTTCTTC; CDR3 length: 16; clone size: -; V gene: TRBV6-4; J gene: TRBJ2-1; D gene: TRBD1
CDR3 protein: CASSEGGEGGGDEQFF; CDR3 DNA: TGTGCCAGCAGTGAAGGCGGAGAGGGGGGTGGGGATGAGCAGTTCTTC; CDR3 length: 16; clone size: -; V gene: TRBV6-1; J gene: TRBJ2-1; D gene: -
CDR3 protein: CASSYSGTGVGYTF; CDR3 DNA: TGTGCCAGCAGTTACTCCGGGACAGGGGTCGGCTACACCTTC; CDR3 length: 14; clone size: -; V gene: TRBV6-5; J gene: TRBJ1-2; D gene: TRBD1
CDR3 protein: CASSFGGGNTIYF; CDR3 DNA: TGTGCCAGCAGCTTTGGGGGTGGAAACACCATATATTTT; CDR3 length: 13; clone size: -; V gene: TRBV7-2; J gene: TRBJ1-3; D gene: -
CDR3 protein: CASSLYSGSSYEQYF; CDR3 DNA: TGTGCCAGCAGTTTGTATTCAGGTTCCTCCTACGAGCAGTACTTC; CDR3 length: 15; clone size: -; V gene: TRBV28; J gene: TRBJ2-7; D gene: -
CDR3 protein: CASSFPFPGYEQYF; CDR3 DNA: TGTGCCAGCAGCTTTCCCTTCCCGGGTTACGAGCAGTACTTC; CDR3 length: 14; clone size: -; V gene: TRBV7-9; J gene: TRBJ2-7; D gene: -
CDR3 protein: CASSVLGNQPQHF; CDR3 DNA: TGTGCCAGCAGTGTTTTGGGCAATCAGCCCCAGCATTTT; CDR3 length: 13; clone size: few; V gene: TRBV2; J gene: TRBJ1-5; D gene: -